The T cell receptor (beta chain) described here comes from a study of blood T cell repertoires in COVID-19. In the study overall: The samples span acute and convalescent COVID-19 from the United States, Italy and Spain.

Original handling: Amplification of reference gene primers provided the estimated nucleated cell counts. Repertoires were generated with immunoSEQ multiplex PCR, while TCRdb's copy carries only in-frame clones and drops some. For V, J and clone size, that table is used; D and trimming come from the DNA. The sample has roughly 700,000 clones; approximately 90% are singletons. The CDR3 loop spans 13 amino acids. The germline V gene has CDR1 SNHLY and CDR2 FYNNEI. The V and J ends lost 7 bases and 6 bases, in that order; junction bases with no gene match: 4. The TCR comes from a young woman with acute or convalescent COVID-19. The sample taken for sequencing was peripheral blood. The rearrangement joins TRBV2 to TRBJ2-1, with 9 bases that match TRBD1. CDR3 nucleotide sequence: TGTGCCAGCAAGAGGGACAGGGCCAATGAGCAGTTCTTC. As protein: CASKRDRANEQFF.